The next 3 T cell receptor beta chains were all read from a single sample in a study of human T cells and chemical hapten exposure. Documented time point: patch test 1, 2 weeks after DPC sensitization. This sample's treatment: therapeutic diphenylcyclopropenone sensitization with weekly scalp DPC. TCRdb recomputed calls from the RACE reads with MiXCR, one row per CDR3 protein. The sample lists some 190,000 distinct CDR3 sequences, under 25% occurring once. This specimen consisted of whole blood, obtained in connection with sensitization to the hapten diphenylcyclopropenone (DPC). The receptor source for this set is a woman aged 50 to 60 with alopecia areata. Some clones in this sample may be carry-over from other donors' samples.

The chain links TRBV5-1 to TRBJ2-3, with unresolved D. V lost 4 bases and J lost 2, with 5 bases in between. This CDR3 is built from 12 residues. CDR1 is SGHRS and CDR2 is YFSETQ in the germline V gene. DNA for the CDR3: TGCGCCAGCAGCGAAACCACAGATACGCAGTATTTT. The encoded protein is CASSETTDTQYF.

This chain joins TRBV7-2 and TRBJ1-1; D unresolved. The CDR3 consists of 13 residues. Trimming shortened V by 2 bases and J by 7 bases, and 11 bases separated the two germline ends. Germline V gene sequence: CDR1 SGHTA, CDR2 FQGNSA. The CDR3 is CASSLRDRLEAFF. The CDR3 DNA follows: TGTGCCAGCAGCTTACGGGATAGGCTTGAAGCTTTCTTT.

This clonotype turned up a few times. The chain couples TRBV15 to TRBJ2-1; D unclear. The germline V gene has CDR1 LNHNV and CDR2 YYDKDF (reference sequence). The CDR3 covers 18 residues. Trimming removed 0 bases at V and 0 bases at J, with 15 bases between. The CDR3 protein is CATSRDGPMRPSYNEQFF. In DNA form, the CDR3 reads TGTGCCACCAGCAGAGATGGGCCTATGCGTCCCTCCTACAATGAGCAGTTCTTC.